One sample yielded the 27 T cell receptor beta chains listed below, sequenced in a study of T cell responses to AZD1222 COVID-19 vaccine. The repertoire was sequenced with immunoSEQ multiplex PCR; TCRdb's copy has only in-frame clones and lacks some. The sample lists about 55,000 clones, about 85% seen once, with around 4% in the top ten. Specimen: peripheral blood, collected on day 0 of AZD1222 vaccination. Every receptor here comes from an adult in good health.

J is TRBJ2-5 and V is TRBV7-6; D possibly matches TRBD1 or TRBD2 (5 bases each). This CDR3 region has 16 residues. Germline V gene lookup returns CDR1 SGHVS and CDR2 FNYEAQ. The germline V and J ends were trimmed by 5 bases and 3 bases, with 19 bases remaining between them. CDR3: CASSRGLGTKKETQYF. The CDR3 region has the DNA TGTGCCAGCAGCCGAGGCCTCGGGACCAAAAAAGAGACCCAGTACTTC.

The chain is built from TRBV29-1 and TRBJ1-1, with D perhaps TRBD1 (6 bases). CDR1 is SQVTM, CDR2 ANQGSEA, per germline. The CDR3 spans 14 residues. The V and J ends lost 7 bases and 1 base respectively, with 16 bases between them. This CDR3 is CSANMGGPNTEAFF. The CDR3 DNA reads as TGCAGCGCTAACATGGGGGGCCCGAACACTGAAGCTTTCTTT.

This clone occurred a few times. The CDR3 protein is CASSRQGTYGYTF. DNA for the CDR3: TGTGCCAGTAGCCGACAGGGGACCTATGGCTACACCTTC. This chain links TRBV19 with TRBJ1-2; 8 nucleotides match TRBD1. The CDR3 is 13 amino acids. Germline V gene lookup returns CDR1 LNHDA and CDR2 SQIVND (reference sequence). V lost 6 bases to trimming and J lost 4 bases; unmatched junction nucleotides: 4.

The chain carries TRBV19 and TRBJ2-1, with D unresolved. CDR3 size: 14 residues. V was trimmed by 5 bases and J by 1 base, leaving 9 bases between them. From germline, CDR1 is LNHDA and CDR2 SQIVND (reference sequence). The CDR3 DNA reads TGTGCCAGTAGTCCCCTAGATTCCTACAATGAGCAGTTCTTC. This translates into CASSPLDSYNEQFF. The full variable domain, completed using reference TRBV19 and TRBJ2-1, is DGGITQSPKYLFRKEGQNVTLSCEQNLNHDAMYWYRQDPGQGLRLIYYSQIVNDFQKGDIAEGYSVSREKKESFPLTVTSAQKNPTAFYLCASSPLDSYNEQFFGPGTRLTVL.

This sequence joins TRBV11-2 and TRBJ2-1; no clear D gene. Germline V gene data show CDR1 as SGHAT and CDR2 as FQNNGV. The CDR3 is made up of 14 amino acids. V shed 6 bases and J shed 0 bases, with 9 bases lying between them. In DNA form, the CDR3 reads TGTGCCAGCAGATACGTAAACTCCTACAATGAGCAGTTCTTC. Translation: CASRYVNSYNEQFF.

This rearrangement joins TRBV5-4 to TRBJ1-2; tentatively, D is TRBD1 (6 bases). Per the germline V gene, CDR1 is SGHNT and CDR2 is YYREEE (reference sequence). Trimming removed 4 bases at V and 2 bases at J, with 9 bases between. This CDR3 is built from 13 residues. The CDR3 reads CASSSGTNYGYTF. DNA of the CDR3: TGTGCCAGCAGCAGCGGGACAAACTATGGCTACACCTTC.

The V and J genes are TRBV27 and TRBJ2-4; TRBD2 matches 9 bases. V shed 1 base, J shed 5 bases, and the junction held 3 bases outside the gene matches. The CDR3 spans 15 residues. Germline V gives CDR1 MNHEY, CDR2 SMNVEV (reference sequence). The CDR3 loop is CASSLFPSGENIQYF. For the CDR3, the DNA is TGTGCCAGCAGTTTATTCCCTAGCGGGGAAAACATTCAGTACTTC.

The chain couples TRBV5-6 to TRBJ1-1; D gene unclear. Germline V gene sequence: CDR1 SGHDT, CDR2 YYEEEE. The V end lost 0 bases, the J end lost 2 bases, and 5 bases lay between the germline ends. The CDR3 has 13 amino acids. Here the CDR3 reads CASSLAGNTEAFF. The CDR3 region has the DNA TGTGCCAGCAGCTTGGCAGGCAACACTGAAGCTTTCTTT.

The chain has TRBV15 and TRBJ1-5; D remains ambiguous. The ends were cut back, 1 base at V and 6 bases at J, with 7 bases in the middle. The CDR3 contains 13 residues. Germline V lookup: CDR1 LNHNV, CDR2 YYDKDF (reference sequence). In nucleotides, the CDR3 is TGTGCCACCAGCAGAGGGAGGGCTCAGCCCCAGCATTTT. This encodes CATSRGRAQPQHF. The variable domain in full, with the rest retrieved from reference TRBV15 and TRBJ1-5, is DAMVIQNPRYQVTQFGKPVTLSCSQTLNHNVMYWYQQKSSQAPKLLFHYYDKDFNNEADTPDNFQSRRPNTSFCFLDIRSPGLGDTAMYLCATSRGRAQPQHFGDGTRLSIL.

The rearrangement links TRBV5-1 to TRBJ2-4; the match to TRBD1 covers 11 bases. The CDR3 is made up of 15 amino acids. CDR1 SGHRS and CDR2 YFSETQ come from the germline V gene. With V trimmed by 5 bases and J by 5 bases, 6 bases remained unmatched. CDR3 sequence (DNA): TGCGCCAGCAGACCTGGGACAGGGGGTGAAAACATTCAGTACTTC. The encoded protein is CASRPGTGGENIQYF.

This chain's CDR3 is CASSLGGPDILGTEAFF. As DNA, the CDR3 is TGCGCCAGCAGCTTGGGGGGGCCGGACATTCTGGGGACTGAAGCTTTCTTT. The chain uses TRBV5-1 and TRBJ1-1; a possible D gene is TRBD1 (6 bases). This CDR3 is built from 17 residues. V lost 0 bases to trimming and J lost 5 bases, with 20 bases between them. Per the germline V gene, CDR1 is SGHRS and CDR2 is YFSETQ. Drawing the rest from reference TRBV5-1 and TRBJ1-1, the complete variable domain is KAGVTQTPRYLIKTRGQQVTLSCSPISGHRSVSWYQQTPGQGLQFLFEYFSETQRNKGNFPGRFSGRQFSNSRSEMNVSTLELGDSALYLCASSLGGPDILGTEAFFGQGTRLTVV.

The J gene is TRBJ2-3, the V gene TRBV27; D is unclear. This CDR3 has 13 amino acids. Trimming stripped 5 bases from V and 1 base from J, with 7 bases between. Germline loops: CDR1 MNHEY, CDR2 SMNVEV (reference sequence). This chain's CDR3 is CASSAAGTDTQYF. For the CDR3, the DNA is TGTGCCAGCAGTGCCGCCGGCACAGATACGCAGTATTTT.

The V call is TRBV5-8, the J call TRBJ2-7; the D is unclear. The germline V gene has CDR1 SGHTS and CDR2 YDEGEE. V was shortened by 4 bases and J by 0 bases, with 20 bases between the two germline ends. This CDR3 comprises 17 residues. CDR3 in amino acids: CASSPVLSGPLSYEQYF. The CDR3, as DNA: TGTGCCAGCAGCCCGGTCCTCTCAGGACCACTCTCCTACGAGCAGTACTTC.

The gene calls are TRBV10-3 and TRBJ1-3; 9 bases match TRBD1. The germline V gene encodes CDR1 ENHRY and CDR2 SYGVKD. The V segment lost 6 bases and the J segment 2 bases; nucleotides outside the gene matches: 5. The CDR3 covers 15 residues. Written as DNA, the CDR3 is TGTGCCATCAGCGCCGGGACAGGGACTGGAAACACCATATATTTT. Protein product: CAISAGTGTGNTIYF.

The rearrangement links TRBV28 to TRBJ2-1; D remains ambiguous. The V end lost 2 bases, the J end lost 6 bases, and 5 bases lay between the germline ends. This CDR3 has 12 amino acids. CDR1 MDHEN and CDR2 SYDVKM come from the germline V gene. In DNA form, the CDR3 reads TGTGCCAGCAGTTTAGGTGGCAATGAGCAGTTCTTC. Its translation: CASSLGGNEQFF.

The chain joins TRBV5-6 to TRBJ1-2; unclear D gene. Germline V CDR1 and CDR2: SGHDT, YYEEEE. V lost 0 bases to trimming and J lost 10 bases, with 7 bases between them. This CDR3 spans 11 amino acids. The CDR3 DNA reads as TGTGCCAGCAGCTTGGCGGCCGCCTACACCTTC. As protein: CASSLAAAYTF.

The rearrangement uses TRBV2 and TRBJ2-3; the match to TRBD1 covers 8 bases. V trimming: 9 bases; J trimming: 5 bases; junction bases outside the gene matches: 10. The V gene's germline CDR1 is SNHLY and CDR2 FYNNEI. This CDR3 is built from 14 residues. The CDR3 sequence: CARGGQGWGDTQYF. In DNA, the CDR3 is TGTGCCAGAGGAGGACAGGGCTGGGGAGATACGCAGTATTTT.

The V gene is TRBV3-1 (or the pseudogene TRBV3-2), the J gene TRBJ1-6; D is perhaps TRBD1 (5 bases). The CDR3 length is 15 residues. Trimming pared 0 bases from V and 10 bases from J, leaving 13 bases between. Germline values: CDR1 LGHDT, CDR2 YNNKEL (reference sequence). The CDR3 DNA sequence: TGTGCCAGCAGCCAAGATCCCCAGGGTCAATCACCCCTCCACTTT. It codes for CASSQDPQGQSPLHF.

The chain combines TRBV4-2 with TRBJ1-6; D might be TRBD1 (6 bases). The germline V and J ends were trimmed by 4 bases and 0 bases, with 19 bases remaining between them. The CDR3 length is 19 residues. CDR1 and CDR2 from the germline V gene are LGHNA and YNFKEQ. CDR3 in DNA: TGTGCCAGCAGCCCCGAGGGGGGCGGGGTGAACTCCTATAATTCACCCCTCCACTTT. This encodes CASSPEGGGVNSYNSPLHF.

This clone showed up just once. V and J are TRBV7-9 and TRBJ2-2; D is unresolved. V lost 1 base and J 5 bases, leaving 2 bases between the germline ends. There are 12 residues in the CDR3. CDR1 and CDR2 (germline): SEHNR, FQNEAQ (reference sequence). The DNA of the CDR3 is TGTGCCAGCAGCTTAGAGACCGGGGAGCTGTTTTTT. Its translation is CASSLETGELFF.

The V call is TRBV18, the J call TRBJ1-4, with 8 bases that match TRBD1. The CDR3 covers 16 residues. J gave up 12 bases and V 2 bases, and 14 bases lay outside the gene matches. Germline V gene data show CDR1 as KGHSH and CDR2 as LQKENI. The CDR3 sequence is CASSPTGQGGVRELFF. The CDR3 region has the DNA TGTGCCAGCTCACCAACCGGACAGGGCGGGGTGAGAGAACTGTTTTTT.

This clone came up once. J is TRBJ1-6 and V is TRBV7-2; D is possibly TRBD1 (5 bases). Trimming removed 4 bases from V and 14 bases from J, with 15 bases in between. The CDR3 is 13 residues long. Germline-derived CDR1 and CDR2 are SGHTA and FQGNSA. In DNA form, the CDR3 reads TGTGCCAGCAGCTCTGCGACCAGGGCCGCCCTCCACTTT. The encoded protein is CASSSATRAALHF. The full variable domain, its missing parts supplied by reference TRBV7-2 and TRBJ1-6, is GAGVSQSPSNKVTEKGKDVELRCDPISGHTALYWYRQSLGQGLEFLIYFQGNSAPDKSGLPSDRFSAERTGGSVSTLTIQRTQQEDSAVYLCASSSATRAALHFGNGTRLTVT.

The chain joins TRBV7-9 to TRBJ1-4; maybe TRBD1 (5 bases). The ends were cut back, 5 bases at V and 3 bases at J, with 10 bases in the middle. The CDR3 is 14 residues long. Germline V gene lookup returns CDR1 SEHNR and CDR2 FQNEAQ (reference sequence). The CDR3 sequence: CASSRDGPNEKLFF. CDR3 nucleotides: TGTGCCAGCAGCCGGGACGGACCTAATGAAAAACTGTTTTTT.

J is TRBJ2-7 and V is TRBV27; 7 bases agree with TRBD1. J lost 4 bases, V lost 5 bases, and 11 bases had no gene match. From germline, CDR1 is MNHEY and CDR2 SMNVEV (reference sequence). The CDR3 sequence is 15 residues long. CDR3 in DNA: TGTGCCAGCAGTCTGACTCCGGGACAGTGGTACGAGCAGTACTTC. This translates into CASSLTPGQWYEQYF.

The chain is built from TRBV7-8 and TRBJ2-5; D could derive from TRBD1 or TRBD2 (5 bases each). V lost 5 bases, J lost 4 bases, and 17 bases lay in between. The CDR3 has 15 residues. Germline CDR1 SGHVS, CDR2 FQNEAQ. Here the CDR3 reads CASSVRQGPTETQYF. As DNA, the CDR3 is TGTGCCAGCAGCGTTAGGCAGGGACCCACAGAGACCCAGTACTTC.

The chain links TRBV2 to TRBJ1-1, with D possibly matching TRBD1 (5 bases). V lost 6 bases and J lost 4, with 6 bases in between. CDR3 length: 11 amino acids. Germline V gene sequence: CDR1 SNHLY, CDR2 FYNNEI. In DNA form, the CDR3 reads TGTGCCAGCAGGCAGGGCACTGAAGCTTTCTTT. Translation: CASRQGTEAFF. Complete variable domain (other parts from reference TRBV2 and TRBJ1-1): EPEVTQTPSHQVTQMGQEVILRCVPISNHLYFYWYRQILGQKVEFLVSFYNNEISEKSEIFDDQFSVERPDGSNFTLKIRSTKLEDSAMYFCASRQGTEAFFGQGTRLTVV.

The genes are TRBV2 and TRBJ2-7, with D possibly TRBD1 on 5 matching bases. Germline V gives CDR1 SNHLY, CDR2 FYNNEI. V lost 7 bases and J lost 2, with 12 bases in between. This CDR3 has 13 residues. This chain's CDR3 is CASTGAGPYEQYF. The CDR3 nucleotides read TGTGCCAGCACTGGCGCAGGGCCCTACGAGCAGTACTTC.